Each of the 27 T cell receptor beta chains below was sequenced from the same sample in a study of cytomegalovirus exposure and HLA in healthy donors. Some clones are missing from TCRdb's copy, which holds only in-frame ones; the method was immunoSEQ multiplex PCR. Of about 250,000 clones detected, roughly 90% appear once; the ten largest clones hold approximately 12%. Sequenced input: PBMCs. These receptors all come from a man aged 18 to 30 in good health and CMV-seropositive.

This clone was seen more than once but under ten times. As DNA, the CDR3 is TGTGCCAGCAGCCCATCTGGAGGCCCCAACGGCTATGGCTACACCTTC. This sequence encodes CASSPSGGPNGYGYTF. The chain is built from TRBV7-9 and TRBJ1-2; no firm D call. The CDR3 is made up of 16 amino acids. V dropped 5 bases and J dropped 4 bases, with 20 bases sitting between them. Germline CDR1 and CDR2: SEHNR and FQNEAQ (reference sequence).

The chain combines TRBV4-1 with TRBJ1-2; 9 bases are a match to TRBD1. The ends lost 2 bases at V and 5 bases at J; junction bases unmatched: 6. In germline, CDR1 is MGHRA, CDR2 YSYEKL. The CDR3 length is 15 residues. The CDR3 region is CASSQSTGGGYGYTF. The CDR3 nucleotides read TGCGCCAGCAGCCAATCTACAGGGGGCGGGTATGGCTACACCTTC.

The CDR3 loop reads CASRRTVNYGYTF. CDR3 DNA: TGTGCCAGCAGACGGACAGTCAACTATGGCTACACCTTC. This chain uses TRBV27 with TRBJ1-2; D is perhaps TRBD1 (6 bases). Germline CDR1 MNHEY, CDR2 SMNVEV (reference sequence). The CDR3 runs to 13 residues. V was trimmed by 6 bases and J by 2 bases, leaving 10 bases between them.

V usage is TRBV5-6 and J usage is TRBJ1-4; D is uncertain. Germline V CDR1 and CDR2: SGHDT, YYEEEE. This CDR3 region has 13 residues. Trimming pared 0 bases from V and 7 bases from J, leaving 7 bases between. The CDR3 bases are TGTGCCAGCAGCTTGGTTTCATCTGAAAAACTGTTTTTT. It translates to CASSLVSSEKLFF.

This rearrangement joins TRBV5-1 to TRBJ1-2; D not resolved. V was trimmed by 0 bases and J by 8 bases, leaving 8 bases between them. The CDR3 spans 12 residues. CDR1 and CDR2 (germline): SGHRS, YFSETQ. For the CDR3, the DNA is TGCGCCAGCAGCTTGGATGTAGGAGGCTACACCTTC. It encodes CASSLDVGGYTF.

The chain recombines TRBV6-6 with TRBJ1-2; D is perhaps TRBD1 (5 bases). In germline, CDR1 is MNHNY, CDR2 SVGAGI (reference sequence). The CDR3 length is 13 residues. The ends were cut back, 2 bases at V and 4 bases at J, with 8 bases in the middle. CDR3 nucleotides: TGTGCCAGCAGTTACACCGGGGGCTATGGCTACACCTTC. It translates to CASSYTGGYGYTF.

This CDR3 is CASSAPGAIFYGYTF. The CDR3 DNA is TGTGCCAGCAGCGCCCCAGGGGCCATCTTCTATGGCTACACCTTC. The chain is built from TRBV9 and TRBJ1-2; possible D gene TRBD1, 6 bases. Between the trimmed V and J ends, which lost 3 bases and 4 bases, there was a span of 16 bases. The length of the CDR3 is 15 residues. Germline V lookup: CDR1 SGDLS, CDR2 YYNGEE.

J is TRBJ2-1 and V is TRBV5-4, with TRBD2 as a possible D gene (6 bases). There are 15 residues in the CDR3. V gave up 0 bases and J gave up 2 bases, with 9 bases separating them. Germline V CDR1 and CDR2: SGHNT, YYREEE (reference sequence). This chain's CDR3 is CASSLVLAAYNEQFF. CDR3 nucleotides: TGTGCCAGCAGCTTGGTATTAGCGGCCTACAATGAGCAGTTCTTC.

The chain recombines TRBV28 with TRBJ2-5, with TRBD2 matching 9 bases. The germline V gene has CDR1 MDHEN and CDR2 SYDVKM. Losses at the gene ends were 3 bases for V and 5 bases for J; bases not matched to a gene: 7. The CDR3 has 15 amino acids. CDR3 nucleotides: TGTGCCAGCAGTTTTCTCCTAGCGGGACGGGAGACCCAGTACTTC. Its translation: CASSFLLAGRETQYF.

This chain uses TRBV6-5 with TRBJ1-2, with a possible D match to TRBD1 (6 bases). Trimming removed 2 bases at V and 4 bases at J, with 11 bases between. CDR1 is MNHEY and CDR2 is SVGAGI in the germline V gene. CDR3 length equals 14 residues. The CDR3 sequence: CASSYGGTLYGYTF. CDR3 bases: TGTGCCAGCAGTTACGGCGGGACACTCTATGGCTACACCTTC.

The V gene is TRBV27, the J gene TRBJ1-5, with 7 bases matching TRBD1. The CDR3 spans 13 residues. Losses at the gene ends were 5 bases for V and 11 bases for J; bases not matched to a gene: 9. CDR1 is MNHEY and CDR2 is SMNVEV in the germline V gene (reference sequence). As DNA, the CDR3 is TGTGCCAGCAGTATCCTAACAGGGGAGGCCCAGCATTTT. Translated, it gives CASSILTGEAQHF.

CDR3 in amino acids: CASSQDRGNTEAFF. The CDR3 DNA follows: TGCGCCAGCAGCCAAGATCGAGGGAACACTGAAGCTTTCTTT. V is TRBV4-3 and J is TRBJ1-1, with D unclear. V was trimmed by 0 bases and J by 1 base, leaving 6 bases between them. Germline V CDR1 and CDR2: LGHNA, YSLEER. The CDR3 extends over 14 amino acids.

This chain links TRBV7-2 with TRBJ2-7; TRBD1 aligns across 8 bases. Germline values: CDR1 SGHTA, CDR2 FQGNSA. The V and J ends lost 5 bases and 3 bases, in that order; junction bases with no gene match: 12. The CDR3 length is 16 residues. CDR3 nucleotide sequence: TGTGCCAGCAGCACACCCCGACAGGGGAGATACTACGAGCAGTACTTC. Its translation is CASSTPRQGRYYEQYF.

The rearrangement links TRBV19 to TRBJ2-1; 8 nucleotides align to TRBD1. V shed 4 bases and J 10 bases; nucleotides not matched to a gene: 9. The germline V gene has CDR1 LNHDA and CDR2 SQIVND (reference sequence). The CDR3 loop spans 14 amino acids. This CDR3 reads CASSKAGGAGEQFF. The CDR3 bases are TGTGCCAGTAGTAAAGCAGGGGGCGCGGGGGAGCAGTTCTTC.

The chain carries TRBV5-1 and TRBJ2-2; D is unresolved. CDR3 length: 13 residues. The V gene's germline CDR1 is SGHRS and CDR2 YFSETQ. Deletions cut 4 bases from V and 8 bases from J, with 12 bases between. The CDR3 is CASSTGPEGELFF. The DNA of the CDR3 is TGCGCCAGCAGCACCGGACCCGAAGGGGAGCTGTTTTTT.

The chain uses TRBV5-4 and TRBJ2-1, with D tentatively TRBD1 (6 bases). The CDR3 runs to 15 residues. V dropped 3 bases and J dropped 5 bases, with 15 bases sitting between them. Germline V gene lookup returns CDR1 SGHNT and CDR2 YYREEE (reference sequence). The CDR3 DNA reads as TGTGCCAGCAGCTCCCACCGGGACATAAACAATGAGCAGTTCTTC. Encoded protein: CASSSHRDINNEQFF.

The DNA of the CDR3 is TGTGCCAGCGGCGGCGGGGGAACTGGGGCCAACGTCCTGACTTTC. Translated, it gives CASGGGGTGANVLTF. The J gene is TRBJ2-6, the V gene TRBV5-4; TRBD2 matches 7 bases. Looked up from germline, CDR1 is SGHNT and CDR2 is YYREEE (reference sequence). V shed 7 bases and J 2 bases; nucleotides not matched to a gene: 6. The CDR3 loop spans 15 amino acids.

J is TRBJ1-5 and V is TRBV6-1; D perhaps matches TRBD1 (6 bases). V was shortened by 8 bases and J by 0 bases, with 11 bases between the two germline ends. The CDR3 loop spans 14 amino acids. Germline CDR1 is MNHNS and CDR2 is SASEGT. In DNA form, the CDR3 reads TGTGCCAGCCGGACAGTGGATAGCAATCAGCCCCAGCATTTT. It is translated as CASRTVDSNQPQHF.

The rearrangement joins TRBV4-1 to TRBJ1-1, with a possible D match to TRBD1 (6 bases). Per germline, CDR1 MGHRA and CDR2 YSYEKL. CDR3 size: 15 residues. V lost 1 base to trimming and J lost 5 bases, with 14 bases between them. CDR3 residues: CASSQGLGAGTEAFF. CDR3 DNA: TGCGCCAGCAGCCAAGGGTTGGGGGCGGGGACTGAAGCTTTCTTT.

This chain connects TRBV27 to TRBJ2-7; 12 nucleotides match TRBD1. The CDR3 runs 14 residues. Germline CDR1 MNHEY, CDR2 SMNVEV (reference sequence). J lost 8 bases, V lost 2 bases, and 4 bases had no gene match. CDR3 sequence (DNA): TGTGCCAGCAGTTTAGGGACAGGGGGCAAGAAGCAGTACTTC. Its protein product is CASSLGTGGKKQYF.

The rearrangement joins TRBV4-2 to TRBJ2-7, with TRBD2 identical over 11 bases. V gave up 4 bases and J gave up 6 bases; unmatched junction bases: 5. The germline V gene has CDR1 LGHNA and CDR2 YNFKEQ. The CDR3 sequence is 14 residues long. In nucleotides, the CDR3 is TGTGCCAGCAGCCTTGGACTAGCGGGTACCGAGCAGTACTTC. Its translation is CASSLGLAGTEQYF.

This clone was recorded once. The chain is built from TRBV7-9 and TRBJ2-5; TRBD2 agrees at 7 bases. The CDR3 loop spans 15 amino acids. Germline CDR1 and CDR2: SEHNR and FQNEAQ (reference sequence). For the CDR3, the DNA is TGTGCATTCACCCTGGGGAGCGGGATCCAAGAGACCCAGTACTTC. Translated: CAFTLGSGIQETQYF.

This chain joins TRBV6-6 and TRBJ2-7, with 8 bases identical to TRBD1. Looked up from germline, CDR1 is MNHNY and CDR2 is SVGAGI (reference sequence). J was trimmed by 3 bases and V by 6 bases; bases with no gene match: 7. The CDR3 contains 14 residues. The CDR3 nucleotides are TGTGCCAGCAGACACCGGGACAGGTTCTACGAGCAGTACTTC. Residues: CASRHRDRFYEQYF.

This clone came up a few times. The CDR3 DNA reads as TGTGCCTGCTCGGACGCTTATAGCAATCAGCCCCAGCATTTT. This translates into CACSDAYSNQPQHF. V and J are TRBV30 and TRBJ1-5; D is uncertain. Germline CDR1 reads GTSNPN; CDR2 reads SVGIG (reference sequence). The CDR3 is made up of 14 amino acids. Trimming removed 6 bases from V and 0 bases from J, with 12 bases in between.

The chain carries TRBV27 and TRBJ2-7, with D perhaps TRBD1 (5 bases). V was cut by 3 bases and J by 0 bases, with 12 bases left in between. Per germline, CDR1 MNHEY and CDR2 SMNVEV (reference sequence). The length of the CDR3 is 15 residues. DNA of the CDR3: TGTGCCAGCAGTTTCGAGGCCGACAGCTCCTACGAGCAGTACTTC. It translates to CASSFEADSSYEQYF.

The chain has TRBV6-5 and TRBJ2-5, with TRBD1 as a possible D gene (5 bases). The germline V gene has CDR1 MNHEY and CDR2 SVGAGI. V lost 2 bases, J lost 4 bases, and 11 bases lay in between. This CDR3 has 14 residues. As DNA, the CDR3 is TGTGCCAGCAGTTACGCAACAGGTGGAGAGACCCAGTACTTC. Translated: CASSYATGGETQYF.

V is TRBV10-3 and J is TRBJ2-5; a weak D match, TRBD2 (5 bases). The germline V gene has CDR1 ENHRY and CDR2 SYGVKD. This CDR3 spans 12 amino acids. Trimming cost V 8 bases and J 3 bases, with 10 bases left between them. The CDR3 DNA reads as TGTGCCATCTCTAGCCAAGAAGAGACCCAGTACTTC. Translating it yields CAISSQEETQYF.